Given below is one T cell receptor beta chain in context. The data derive from a study of blood T cell repertoires in COVID-19. The wider study: Sites across the United States, Italy and Spain contributed samples from acute and convalescent COVID-19. The analysed material was cDNA or gDNA that came from T cells, B-cell-depleted T cells, or PBMCs.

Authors' methods: For nucleated cells, counts were estimated from reference gene primer amplification. Measured with immunoSEQ multiplex PCR; TCRdb has only the in-frame clones, and not every one. The D gene and trimming were derived from the DNA, and the V and J assignments and clone size from that table. The sample has about 130,000 clones; approximately 90% are singletons. This CDR3 has 14 residues. Losses at the gene ends were 3 bases for V and 5 bases for J; bases not matched to a gene: 8. Germline-derived CDR1 and CDR2 are SGHDT and YYEEEE. The clonotype originates from a woman over 75 with acute or convalescent COVID-19. The sample consisted of peripheral blood. This chain joins TRBV5-6 and TRBJ2-7; 7 nucleotides align to TRBD2. Here the CDR3 reads CASSWTSFAHEQYF. CDR3 DNA: TGTGCCAGCAGCTGGACTAGTTTCGCCCACGAGCAGTACTTC. Full variable domain (remainder filled in from reference TRBV5-6 and TRBJ2-7): DAGVTQSPTHLIKTRGQQVTLRCSPKSGHDTVSWYQQALGQGPQFIFQYYEEEERQRGNFPDRFSGHQFPNYSSELNVNALLLGDSALYLCASSWTSFAHEQYFGPGTRLTVT.